What follows are 21 T cell receptor beta chains derived from one specimen sequenced in a study of CD8 T cells in ankylosing spondylitis. MiXCR, applied by TCRdb to the 5' RACE reads, yields one record per CDR3 protein. The sample contains fewer than 250,000 distinct CDR3 sequences, around a quarter of which appear only once. Sequences were obtained from blood, either unsorted or a sorted T cell fraction (not recorded which). Receptors originate from a male donor with ankylosing spondylitis or in good health (not recorded which).

The chain links TRBV20-1 to TRBJ2-7; D could derive from TRBD1 or TRBD2 (5 bases each). The V end was cut by 6 bases, the J end by 3 bases, with 15 bases between. CDR3 length: 13 amino acids. The V gene's germline CDR1 is DFQATT and CDR2 SNEGSKA (reference sequence). The CDR3 region has the DNA TGCAGTGCCACCCCCTTGAGGGGCTACGAGCAGTACTTC. Amino acid sequence: CSATPLRGYEQYF.

J is TRBJ2-2 and V is TRBV20-1; the D gene is possibly TRBD1 (7 bases). Looked up from germline, CDR1 is DFQATT and CDR2 is SNEGSKA (reference sequence). V dropped 6 bases and J dropped 0 bases, with 14 bases sitting between them. The CDR3 sequence is 15 residues long. The CDR3 DNA is TGCAGTGCCAGCCAGGGGGGCCCGAACACCGGGGAGCTGTTTTTT. This gives the protein CSASQGGPNTGELFF.

This clonotype showed up many times. The rearrangement joins TRBV5-8 to TRBJ1-5; 7 bases agree with TRBD1. The CDR3 is made up of 14 amino acids. V gave up 3 bases and J gave up 4 bases; unmatched junction bases: 4. CDR1 and CDR2 (germline): SGHTS, YDEGEE. The CDR3 DNA reads TGTGCCAGCAGCTCCCGGGACAGAAATCAGCCCCAGCATTTT. It translates to CASSSRDRNQPQHF. The full variable domain, rest sourced from reference TRBV5-8 and TRBJ1-5, is EAGVTQSPTHLIKTRGQQATLRCSPISGHTSVYWYQQALGLGLQFLLWYDEGEERNRGNFPPRFSGRQFPNYSSELNVNALELEDSALYLCASSSRDRNQPQHFGDGTRLSIL.

This clonotype was counted ten times or more. The chain recombines TRBV3-1 with TRBJ2-7; no definite D call. V dropped 1 base and J dropped 5 bases, with 6 bases sitting between them. Looked up from germline, CDR1 is LGHDT and CDR2 is YNNKEL (reference sequence). The CDR3 contains 12 residues. For the CDR3, the DNA is TGTGCCAGCAGCCAAGGGGGTCACGAGCAGTACTTC. Translating gives CASSQGGHEQYF.

This clonotype was detected many times. The chain links TRBV5-1 to TRBJ1-3, with 7 bases matching TRBD1. CDR1 and CDR2 from the germline V gene are SGHRS and YFSETQ. This CDR3 spans 15 amino acids. Trimming at V came to 4 bases and at J to 3 bases, leaving 7 bases not matched to a gene. The chain's CDR3 is CASSPGTADGNTIYF. The CDR3 DNA is TGCGCCAGCAGCCCCGGGACAGCCGATGGAAACACCATATATTTT.

This clonotype has a count of ten or more. This chain joins TRBV20-1 and TRBJ1-1; weak D call: TRBD1 (5 bases). V lost 3 bases to trimming and J lost 1 base, with 15 bases between them. Germline V gene data show CDR1 as DFQATT and CDR2 as SNEGSKA (reference sequence). The CDR3 runs 15 residues. The CDR3 DNA sequence: TGCAGTGCTAGGGGGCTGGGTCACCGGAACACTGAAGCTTTCTTT. Its protein is CSARGLGHRNTEAFF.

This clonotype was observed a handful of times. J is TRBJ2-6 and V is TRBV6-1, with 7 positions matching TRBD1. Looked up from germline, CDR1 is MNHNS and CDR2 is SASEGT. Trimming removed 5 bases from V and 2 bases from J; junction bases left unmatched: 6. The CDR3 totals 16 residues. CDR3 loop: CASSLRQGTGANVLTF. DNA for the CDR3: TGTGCCAGCAGTCTAAGACAGGGCACTGGGGCCAACGTCCTGACTTTC.

The chain is built from TRBV29-1 and TRBJ2-3, with TRBD1 as a possible D gene (6 bases). Trimming cost V 6 bases and J 5 bases, with 24 bases left between them. The CDR3 has 16 amino acids. CDR1 and CDR2 from the germline V gene are SQVTM and ANQGSEA. The DNA for the CDR3 is TGCAGCGTAACACGCCCGGGATCAGGGGCTGGAGATACGCAGTATTTT. As protein: CSVTRPGSGAGDTQYF.

The CDR3 bases are TGCAGCGTAGAGGGACAAGGACTACGAGGGCAGTACTTC. Protein sequence: CSVEGQGLRGQYF. This chain connects TRBV29-1 to TRBJ2-7; D possibly uses TRBD1 or TRBD2 (6 bases each). This CDR3 has 13 residues. Germline V CDR1 and CDR2: SQVTM, ANQGSEA. Trimming left V 6 bases short and J 9 bases short, with 21 bases between.

This clonotype was detected a few times. The chain combines TRBV20-1 with TRBJ1-6; no firm D call. Germline CDR1 and CDR2: DFQATT and SNEGSKA (reference sequence). This CDR3 is built from 13 residues. V was clipped by 1 base and J by 6 bases, with 7 bases between them. CDR3 coding DNA: TGCAGTGCTAGAGGTGGAAGTAATTCACCCCTCCACTTT. Translation: CSARGGSNSPLHF.

The chain employs TRBV6-1 and TRBJ2-5; perhaps TRBD2 as D (7 bases). The CDR3 spans 15 residues. Germline assignment: CDR1 MNHNS and CDR2 SASEGT. V gave up 5 bases and J gave up 4 bases, with 17 bases separating them. CDR3 sequence reads: CASSREGGPGETQYF. In DNA, the CDR3 is TGTGCCAGCAGTCGCGAGGGGGGGCCGGGAGAGACCCAGTACTTC.

This clonotype showed up many times. V usage is TRBV3-1 and J usage is TRBJ2-7, with 7 bases aligning to TRBD2. The V and J ends lost 0 bases and 5 bases, in that order; junction bases with no gene match: 10. Germline V CDR1 and CDR2: LGHDT, YNNKEL (reference sequence). This CDR3 is 16 amino acids long. DNA for the CDR3: TGTGCCAGCAGCCAAGATCCCCCGGGGGGACGGGACGAGCAGTACTTC. Translated, it gives CASSQDPPGGRDEQYF.

This clonotype showed up just a few times. V gene TRBV3-1 combines with J gene TRBJ2-6; D might be TRBD1 (6 bases). The germline V gene encodes CDR1 LGHDT and CDR2 YNNKEL (reference sequence). V dropped 10 bases and J dropped 0 bases, with 22 bases sitting between them. CDR3 length: 18 amino acids. The CDR3 DNA sequence: TGTGCCACCTGGGGACCACGGGACACCAACTCTGGGGCCAACGTCCTGACTTTC. It yields the protein CATWGPRDTNSGANVLTF.

This CDR3 reads CASSQLTGKTEKLFF. CDR3 bases: TGTGCCAGCAGTCAACTAACAGGGAAGACTGAAAAACTGTTTTTT. The rearrangement joins TRBV6-2 or TRBV6-3 to TRBJ1-4; D may be TRBD1 (6 bases). Trimming shortened V by 5 bases and J by 7 bases, and 17 bases separated the two germline ends. CDR1 and CDR2 from the germline V gene are MNHEY and SVGEGT. CDR3 size: 15 residues.

This clonotype was counted only a few times. The chain employs TRBV10-3 and TRBJ2-5, with TRBD1 as a possible D gene (6 bases). CDR1 ENHRY and CDR2 SYGVKD come from the germline V gene. CDR3 length: 10 amino acids. V shed 11 bases and J shed 5 bases, with 9 bases lying between them. The chain's CDR3 is CAAGDETQYF. CDR3 coding DNA: TGTGCCGCAGGGGACGAGACCCAGTACTTC.

As concerns this clonotype: A single base separates this from a much larger clone, so it may be a read error. This chain links TRBV9 with TRBJ2-5, with 8 bases aligning to TRBD2. In germline, CDR1 is SGDLS, CDR2 YYNGEE. V dropped 2 bases and J dropped 7; count of bases not matched to a gene: 7. The CDR3 is made up of 14 amino acids. The CDR3 loop is CASSVSRGGGTQYF. In nucleotides, the CDR3 is TGTGCCAGCAGCGTGTCACGGGGGGGGGGGACCCAGTACTTC. The whole variable domain, remainder taken from reference TRBV9 and TRBJ2-5, is DSGVTQTPKHLITATGQRVTLRCSPRSGDLSVYWYQQSLDQGLQFLIQYYNGEERAKGNILERFSAQQFPDLHSELNLSSLELGDSALYFCASSVSRGGGTQYFGPGTRLLVL.

The rearrangement uses TRBV10-1 and TRBJ2-7, with D unclear. Per germline, CDR1 WNHNN and CDR2 SYGVQD (reference sequence). V dropped 7 bases and J dropped 4 bases, with 20 bases sitting between them. The CDR3 is 15 amino acids. In nucleotides, the CDR3 is TGCGCCAGCATTCCCCCCTCCTGTTGGAATTACGAGCAGTACTTC. Protein sequence: CASIPPSCWNYEQYF.

This clonotype was observed many times. The genes are TRBV28 and TRBJ2-3; 7 nucleotides line up with TRBD2. From germline, CDR1 is MDHEN and CDR2 SYDVKM. The CDR3 covers 14 residues. The ends lost 4 bases at V and 2 bases at J; junction bases unmatched: 3. CDR3 amino acids: CASSSSGITDTQYF. The CDR3 DNA follows: TGTGCCAGCAGTTCGAGCGGGATCACAGATACGCAGTATTTT.

This chain joins TRBV20-1 and TRBJ2-1; possibly TRBD2 for D (6 bases). CDR3 length equals 13 residues. The V end was cut by 5 bases, the J end by 7 bases, with 15 bases between. CDR1 is DFQATT, CDR2 SNEGSKA, per germline (reference sequence). The CDR3 DNA sequence: TGCAGTGCTTCCCGGGACTCCCGGAATGAGCAGTTCTTC. Protein product: CSASRDSRNEQFF.

This clonotype was picked up a small number of times. Mismatch with germline at one junction end may stem from a read error. Here the CDR3 reads CSARAGASYNEQFF. In DNA form, the CDR3 reads TGCAGTGCGAGAGCGGGGGCCTCCTACAATGAGCAGTTCTTC. The chain carries TRBV20-1 and TRBJ2-1; 8 nucleotides match TRBD2. The CDR3 runs 14 residues. The V gene's germline CDR1 is DFQATT and CDR2 SNEGSKA (reference sequence).

This clonotype was recorded at least ten times. This chain links TRBV20-1 with TRBJ2-3; D gene uncertain. The CDR3 covers 13 residues. Trimming took 1 base from V and 0 from J, leaving 5 bases between them. Germline loops: CDR1 DFQATT, CDR2 SNEGSKA (reference sequence). Here the CDR3 DNA reads TGCAGTGCTAGAGTCGGTAGCACAGATACGCAGTATTTT. It encodes CSARVGSTDTQYF.